Following are 9 T cell receptor beta chains from one sample sequenced in a study of T cells after yellow fever vaccination. MiXCR, applied by TCRdb to the 5' RACE reads, yields one record per CDR3 protein. The sample includes some 390,000 distinct CDR3 sequences, around 19% of them seen just once. The sample here was PBMCs, taken before the yellow fever booster vaccination. These receptors were taken from a man between 18 and 35 years old who received the YFV17D yellow fever vaccine.

This clonotype was observed many times. The V gene is TRBV7-6, the J gene TRBJ2-3; D is undetermined. Germline CDR1 SGHVS, CDR2 FNYEAQ. This CDR3 spans 14 amino acids. Trimming left V 5 bases short and J 3 bases short, with 12 bases between. The CDR3 loop is CASSPPSQTDTQYF. The CDR3 DNA reads TGTGCCAGCAGCCCCCCGTCCCAGACAGATACGCAGTATTTT.

The rearrangement joins TRBV6-2 or TRBV6-3 to TRBJ1-3; D is perhaps TRBD1 (6 bases). The germline gives CDR1 MNHEY, CDR2 SVGEGT. The CDR3 length is 13 residues. Trimming removed 6 bases at V and 4 bases at J, with 10 bases between. Here the CDR3 DNA reads TGTGCCAGCAGAACAGGGCCGGGAAACACCATATATTTT. The encoded protein is CASRTGPGNTIYF.

This chain connects TRBV3-1 to TRBJ2-3, with D tentatively TRBD1 (6 bases). Between the trimmed V and J ends, which lost 4 bases and 1 base, there was a span of 9 bases. This CDR3 spans 14 amino acids. Per the germline V gene, CDR1 is LGHDT and CDR2 is YNNKEL (reference sequence). As DNA, the CDR3 is TGTGCCAGCAGCCGGGCAGGGGGCACAGATACGCAGTATTTT. This translates into CASSRAGGTDTQYF.

This clonotype has only a few counts. The chain's CDR3 is CSARVRPYGYTF. The CDR3 DNA reads TGCAGTGCTAGAGTCAGACCCTATGGCTACACCTTC. The genes are TRBV20-1 and TRBJ1-2; D remains unclear. Trimming shortened V by 1 base and J by 4 bases, and 7 bases separated the two germline ends. The CDR3 is 12 amino acids. Germline-derived CDR1 and CDR2 are DFQATT and SNEGSKA (reference sequence).

The chain has TRBV12-3 or TRBV12-4 and TRBJ2-1, with D possibly matching TRBD2 (7 bases). V shed 2 bases and J shed 9 bases, with 17 bases lying between them. This CDR3 comprises 15 residues. The CDR3 is CASSLTGGPSSEQFF. DNA for the CDR3: TGTGCCAGCAGTTTAACGGGGGGCCCGTCGAGTGAGCAGTTCTTC.

The gene calls are TRBV9 and TRBJ2-5; D is undetermined. The germline gives CDR1 SGDLS, CDR2 YYNGEE. CDR3 length: 14 residues. Trimming took off 4 bases at V and 2 bases at J, with 12 bases between the two ends. The DNA for the CDR3 is TGTGCCAGCAGCCCAGAGTCTTTGCAAGAGACCCAGTACTTC. This codes for CASSPESLQETQYF. The entire variable domain, with the rest obtained from reference TRBV9 and TRBJ2-5, is as follows: DSGVTQTPKHLITATGQRVTLRCSPRSGDLSVYWYQQSLDQGLQFLIQYYNGEERAKGNILERFSAQQFPDLHSELNLSSLELGDSALYFCASSPESLQETQYFGPGTRLLVL.

This clonotype has only a few counts. CDR3 protein: CASSDRGFHTGELFF. The CDR3 DNA is TGTGCCAGCAGCGACAGGGGGTTCCACACCGGGGAGCTGTTTTTT. V is TRBV7-8 and J is TRBJ2-2, with 9 bases identical to TRBD1. Per the germline V gene, CDR1 is SGHVS and CDR2 is FQNEAQ. V lost 5 bases to trimming and J lost 3 bases; unmatched junction nucleotides: 4. The CDR3 is 15 amino acids.

This sequence joins TRBV6-5 and TRBJ1-1; D gene unclear. Trimming removed 2 bases from V and 1 base from J, with 8 bases in between. Germline V CDR1 and CDR2: MNHEY, SVGAGI. The CDR3 extends over 14 amino acids. The CDR3 nucleotides are TGTGCCAGCAGTTACGACCCGGCGAACACTGAAGCTTTCTTT. Its protein is CASSYDPANTEAFF.

This chain joins TRBV12-3 or TRBV12-4 and TRBJ2-5, with D uncertain. The length of the CDR3 is 11 residues. With 9 bases removed from V and 5 bases from J, the gap between germline ends came to 10 bases. The DNA for the CDR3 is TGTGCCAGTGGTAGTGGGGAGACCCAGTACTTC. As protein: CASGSGETQYF.